Sample share makes the clone carrying this TCR beta chain medium-sized. V was pared by 0 bases and J by 0 bases, with 10 bases between. The V gene's germline CDR1 is MGHRA and CDR2 YSYEKL. The CDR3 runs to 16 residues. The QIAseq Immune Repertoire TCR panel built the libraries from around 15 ng of total RNA. One entry per CDR3 protein results from TCRdb running MiXCR on the reads. The sample has about 860 distinct CDR3 sequences, approximately 7.5% seen once. This entry belongs to a study of circulating CD8 cells and anti-PD-1 response in melanoma. Live CD3+CD8+TCRalphabeta+ cells were sorted into four subsets by PD-1 and/or TIGIT.

This material consisted of CD8+ T cells from PBMCs, taken at baseline or after one month of anti-PD-1 therapy (not recorded which). This TCR came from a human donor with melanoma. The rearrangement joins TRBV4-1 to TRBJ2-3; D is unclear. CDR3 amino acids: CASSQDGIPSTDTQYF. The CDR3 DNA sequence: TGCGCCAGCAGCCAAGATGGGATACCTAGCACAGATACGCAGTATTTT.